This TCR beta chain appears in the sequencing data of a study of T cells in Graves' hyperthyroidism and ophthalmopathy. The CDR3 totals 13 residues. Germline CDR1 LNHDA, CDR2 SQIVND (reference sequence). The V end was cut by 4 bases, the J end by 4 bases, with 10 bases between. From RNA transcripts, TCR beta CDR3 regions were amplified. The HTBI primer set served for first-round RT-PCR of the TCR CDR3. TCRdb processed the multiplex PCR reads anew with MiXCR; each CDR3 protein has one entry. The table has roughly 650,000 distinct CDR3 sequences, approximately 15% seen once. Ophthalmopathy patients all had a Clinical Activity Score of at least 3, a NOSPECS grade of at least 4 and disease under 3 months old. The study excluded patients with uncontrolled infection, other autoimmune disease, pregnancy or lactation. This clonotype was counted a few times.

What was sequenced was blood. The source is a woman in her forties with Graves' ophthalmopathy. The rearrangement joins TRBV19 to TRBJ2-5, with D possibly TRBD1 on 5 matching bases. The CDR3 spells CASSTQGIETQYF. The DNA of the CDR3 is TGTGCCAGTAGTACCCAGGGAATAGAGACCCAGTACTTC. Together with reference TRBV19 and TRBJ2-5, the CDR3 gives the full variable domain: DGGITQSPKYLFRKEGQNVTLSCEQNLNHDAMYWYRQDPGQGLRLIYYSQIVNDFQKGDIAEGYSVSREKKESFPLTVTSAQKNPTAFYLCASSTQGIETQYFGPGTRLLVL.